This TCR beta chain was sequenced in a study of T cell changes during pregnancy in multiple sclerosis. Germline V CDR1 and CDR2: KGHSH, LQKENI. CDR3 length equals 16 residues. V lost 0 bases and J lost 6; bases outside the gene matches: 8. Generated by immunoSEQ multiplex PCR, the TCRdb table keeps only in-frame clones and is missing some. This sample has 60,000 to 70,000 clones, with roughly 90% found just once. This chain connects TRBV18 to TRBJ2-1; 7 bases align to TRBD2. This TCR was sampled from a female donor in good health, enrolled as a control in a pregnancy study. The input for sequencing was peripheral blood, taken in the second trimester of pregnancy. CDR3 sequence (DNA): TGTGCCAGCTCACCACCGGGCGGGAGACTGGCCAATGAGCAGTTCTTC. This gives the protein CASSPPGGRLANEQFF.